Ten or more counts support the clone carrying this T cell receptor (delta chain). The antigen is undetermined. RNA was extracted from the cells and then reverse transcribed. CDR3 amplicons came from multiplex PCR with pooled V-gene forward and constant-region reverse primers. TCRdb applied CATT to the multiplex PCR reads for clone calling. The table lists under 85,000 delta-chain clones, about 35% of them singletons. The sample belongs to a study of Vδ1+ human thymocytes. Study-level points and caveats: Around a fifth of thymic delta-chain sequences were Vdelta2, with few Vdelta3, unlike blood Vdelta1+ controls. The authors advised highly purified populations and single-cell validation. Donors shared many TRG clonotypes but few TRD clonotypes. Thymic TRG and TRD repertoires appeared highly polyclonal.

The CDR3 runs to 16 residues. Germline V gene sequence: CDR1 GEAIGNYY, CDR2 EKD. J lost 0 bases, V lost 7 bases, and 13 bases had no gene match. Sequenced: Vdelta1+ gamma-delta thymocytes from the thymus. Documented subset: FACS-sorted CD3+ TCRalphabeta- TCRVdelta1+ TCRVdelta2- thymocytes. The chain employs TRDV2 and TRDJ1, with 7 positions matching TRDD3. This TCR came from a boy under two years old who had congenital heart surgery. CDR3 in DNA: TGTGCCTGCGACGAGCAGGGGGGGATGTACACCGATAAACTCATCTTT. The encoded protein is CACDEQGGMYTDKLIF.